The 31 T cell receptor beta chains reported below all come from one sample, sequenced in a study of T cells after yellow fever vaccination. TCRdb processed the 5' RACE reads anew with MiXCR; each CDR3 protein has one entry. The table has 150,000 to 200,000 distinct CDR3 sequences, around 10% seen once. This specimen consisted of CD8+ T cells sorted from PBMCs, obtained 15 days after the yellow fever booster vaccination. The receptors were gathered from a young man who received the YFV17D yellow fever vaccine.

The chain recombines TRBV5-4 with TRBJ2-3, with D unresolved. This CDR3 spans 13 amino acids. Trimming cost V 4 bases and J 5 bases, with 11 bases left between them. The germline gives CDR1 SGHNT, CDR2 YYREEE (reference sequence). The CDR3 region has the DNA TGTGCCAGCAGCCCGCTCCCTCGAGATACGCAGTATTTT. It codes for CASSPLPRDTQYF.

A note on this clonotype: A read error is possible here, since a much larger clone lies one base away. V usage is TRBV5-1 and J usage is TRBJ2-7; D possibly corresponds to TRBD1 (6 bases). The V end was cut by 4 bases, the J end by 6 bases, with 20 bases between. Germline lookup yields CDR1 SGHRS and CDR2 YFSETQ. This CDR3 is built from 15 residues. The CDR3 loop reads CASSHRDGTLLEQYF. As DNA, the CDR3 is TGCGCCAGCAGCCACAGGGACGGGACCCTCCTCGAGCAGTACTTC. Filled out from reference TRBV5-1 and TRBJ2-7, the complete variable domain reads KAGVTQTPRYLIKTRGQQVTLSCSPISGHRSVSWYQQTPGQGLQFLFEYFSETQRNKGNFPGRFSGRQFSNSRSEMNVSTLELGDSALYLCASSHRDGTLLEQYFGPGTRLTVT.

Only a few counts were recorded for this clonotype. The chain recombines TRBV11-2 with TRBJ2-5; the D gene is possibly TRBD2 (7 bases). The CDR3 extends over 16 amino acids. Per germline, CDR1 SGHAT and CDR2 FQNNGV. With 3 bases removed from V and 5 bases from J, the gap between germline ends came to 19 bases. This chain's CDR3 is CASSLVGGANWETQYF. The CDR3 coding sequence is TGTGCCAGCAGCTTGGTAGGGGGGGCAAATTGGGAGACCCAGTACTTC.

The V gene is TRBV7-2, the J gene TRBJ2-5, with D uncertain. The CDR3 contains 12 residues. Germline CDR1 and CDR2: SGHTA and FQGNSA. With 5 bases removed from V and 9 bases from J, the gap between germline ends came to 13 bases. In nucleotides, the CDR3 is TGTGCCAGCAGCCTACCCGGGTCGGCCCAGTACTTC. It encodes CASSLPGSAQYF.

CDR3 DNA: TGTGCCAGCAGCTTAGGCCTAACGGGCACAGATACGCAGTATTTT. Amino acids: CASSLGLTGTDTQYF. The chain is built from TRBV13 and TRBJ2-3; D is unresolved. V lost 0 bases to trimming and J lost 1 base, with 8 bases between them. The CDR3 is made up of 15 amino acids. Looked up from germline, CDR1 is PRHDT and CDR2 is FYEKMQ (reference sequence).

Ten or more counts support this clonotype. The chain is built from TRBV7-9 and TRBJ1-5, with a possible D match to TRBD1 (5 bases). The germline V gene encodes CDR1 SEHNR and CDR2 FQNEAQ (reference sequence). Trimming shortened V by 6 bases and J by 5 bases, and 17 bases separated the two germline ends. The CDR3 sequence is 15 residues long. CDR3 sequence reads: CASSLGWGEDQPQHF. The CDR3 DNA sequence: TGTGCCAGCAGTCTAGGATGGGGGGAAGATCAGCCCCAGCATTTT.

This sequence joins TRBV6-5 and TRBJ2-7; D possibly corresponds to TRBD2 (6 bases). V lost 5 bases to trimming and J lost 1 base, with 9 bases between them. The CDR3 extends over 13 amino acids. Germline V gene data show CDR1 as MNHEY and CDR2 as SVGAGI. CDR3 sequence reads: CASSPSGSYEQYF. The CDR3 DNA sequence: TGTGCCAGCAGTCCGAGCGGGTCCTACGAGCAGTACTTC.

This clonotype was detected a few times. The chain links TRBV7-2 to TRBJ2-7, with 8 positions matching TRBD1. V was pared by 2 bases and J by 4 bases, with 4 bases of the junction left unmatched. The CDR3 has 14 amino acids. CDR1 is SGHTA, CDR2 FQGNSA, per germline. The CDR3 sequence is CASSLWTGIYEQYF. Written as DNA, the CDR3 is TGTGCCAGCAGCTTATGGACAGGGATATACGAGCAGTACTTC.

The chain couples TRBV7-8 to TRBJ2-1, with TRBD2 matching over 13 bases. Per the germline V gene, CDR1 is SGHVS and CDR2 is FQNEAQ. Trimming at V came to 4 bases and at J to 0 bases, leaving 12 bases not matched to a gene. The CDR3 has 20 residues. This CDR3 reads CASSWGSGTSGESSYNEQFF. CDR3 DNA: TGTGCCAGCAGCTGGGGGTCTGGGACTAGCGGGGAGAGCTCCTACAATGAGCAGTTCTTC.

To note about this clonotype: The junction departs from germline at one end; a sequencing error may be responsible. This chain uses TRBV19 with TRBJ1-5, with TRBD1 matching 12 bases. This CDR3 is built from 15 residues. The germline gives CDR1 LNHDA, CDR2 SQIVND (reference sequence). This CDR3 is CASTWGTGGGWPLHF. The DNA for the CDR3 is TGTGCCAGTACCTGGGGGACAGGGGGCGGGTGGCCCCTGCATTTT. The full variable domain, with the rest looked up from reference TRBV19 and TRBJ1-5, is DGGITQSPKYLFRKEGQNVTLSCEQNLNHDAMYWYRQDPGQGLRLIYYSQIVNDFQKGDIAEGYSVSREKKESFPLTVTSAQKNPTAFYLCASTWGTGGGWPLHFGDGTRLSIL.

The rearrangement joins TRBV7-6 to TRBJ2-7; D is perhaps TRBD1 (7 bases). Trimming took 1 base from V and 3 from J, leaving 13 bases between them. The CDR3 has 15 amino acids. Germline V lookup: CDR1 SGHVS, CDR2 FNYEAQ. The DNA of the CDR3 is TGTGCCAGCAGCTTAGGCGGGACAGCAGTCTACGAGCAGTACTTC. Translated: CASSLGGTAVYEQYF.

DNA of the CDR3: TGTGCCAGCAGTAACAGGGGGCCGAACGAGCAGTACGTC. This encodes CASSNRGPNEQYV. The chain carries TRBV28 and TRBJ2-7; 9 bases map to TRBD1. CDR3 length: 13 amino acids. CDR1 and CDR2 (germline): MDHEN, SYDVKM. V trimming: 5 bases; J trimming: 5 bases; junction bases outside the gene matches: 4.

This clonotype occurred many times. The chain combines TRBV7-6 with TRBJ2-5, with TRBD1 matching over 9 bases. V was clipped by 3 bases and J by 5 bases; unmatched bases: 7. The CDR3 contains 15 residues. Looked up from germline, CDR1 is SGHVS and CDR2 is FNYEAQ. CDR3 sequence (DNA): TGTGCCAGCAGCTTGCCGGGACAGGGTAGGGAGACCCAGTACTTC. Residues: CASSLPGQGRETQYF.

The gene calls are TRBV10-2 and TRBJ2-4; 11 bases fit TRBD2. J gave up 6 bases and V 5 bases, and 3 bases lay outside the gene matches. CDR1 and CDR2 from the germline V gene are WSHSY and SAAADI. The CDR3 spans 14 residues. The CDR3: CASSLLAGGNIQYF. CDR3 in DNA: TGCGCCAGCAGTCTTCTAGCGGGGGGAAACATTCAGTACTTC.

The sample holds a few counts of this clonotype. The gene calls are TRBV7-9 and TRBJ2-7, with D maybe TRBD1 (6 bases). The CDR3 is made up of 12 amino acids. Per germline, CDR1 SEHNR and CDR2 FQNEAQ (reference sequence). Trimming stripped 3 bases from V and 5 bases from J, with 8 bases between. CDR3 amino acids: CASSFRGNEQYF. CDR3 DNA: TGTGCCAGCAGCTTCAGGGGTAACGAGCAGTACTTC.

V gene TRBV5-4 combines with J gene TRBJ2-5, with a possible D match to TRBD1 (5 bases). Trimming left V 1 base short and J 4 bases short, with 8 bases between. The CDR3 loop spans 13 amino acids. CDR1 and CDR2 from the germline V gene are SGHNT and YYREEE (reference sequence). This chain's CDR3 is CASSLLGAETQYF. In DNA, the CDR3 is TGTGCCAGCAGCTTGTTAGGGGCAGAGACCCAGTACTTC.

A few counts support this clonotype. V usage is TRBV19 and J usage is TRBJ2-5; TRBD1 agrees at 7 bases. The CDR3 loop spans 12 amino acids. Germline CDR1 and CDR2: LNHDA and SQIVND (reference sequence). Germline trimming cut 8 bases from V and 3 bases from J; bases unmatched to any gene: 3. The CDR3 nucleotides are TGTGCCAGTTGGGACAGAAAAGAGACCCAGTACTTC. Its protein is CASWDRKETQYF.

This clonotype has at least ten counts. The chain links TRBV7-9 to TRBJ2-7; D is perhaps TRBD1 (7 bases). The CDR3 sequence is 14 residues long. Trimming left V 3 bases short and J 5 bases short, with 14 bases between. CDR1 is SEHNR and CDR2 is FQNEAQ in the germline V gene (reference sequence). In DNA, the CDR3 is TGTGCCAGCAGCTTCGGAGGGGGCGGCAACGAGCAGTACGTC. It codes for CASSFGGGGNEQYV.

This chain joins TRBV7-2 and TRBJ2-1, with D possibly matching TRBD1 (7 bases). Between the trimmed V and J ends, which lost 1 base and 2 bases, there was a span of 12 bases. The CDR3 covers 16 residues. Germline values: CDR1 SGHTA, CDR2 FQGNSA. CDR3 loop: CASSLVPRGAYNEQFF. CDR3 DNA: TGTGCCAGCAGCTTAGTCCCCAGGGGGGCCTACAATGAGCAGTTCTTC.

This clonotype was found a few times. The chain employs TRBV4-2 and TRBJ1-1; tentatively, D is TRBD1 (5 bases). Per germline, CDR1 LGHNA and CDR2 YNFKEQ. The CDR3 has 15 amino acids. Trimming took off 0 bases at V and 7 bases at J, with 15 bases between the two ends. CDR3 sequence reads: CASSQEDTGGDEAFF. The CDR3 nucleotides are TGTGCCAGCAGCCAAGAGGATACGGGGGGGGATGAAGCTTTCTTT.

J is TRBJ1-4 and V is TRBV20-1; D is unresolved. V shed 3 bases and J shed 4 bases, with 12 bases lying between them. The CDR3 has 14 amino acids. The germline V gene has CDR1 DFQATT and CDR2 SNEGSKA (reference sequence). CDR3 nucleotides: TGCAGTGCTAGTATCCAGGTGGATAATGAAAAACTGTTTTTT. This sequence encodes CSASIQVDNEKLFF.

This clonotype was detected a few times. The chain couples TRBV15 to TRBJ1-2; D is unresolved. V dropped 3 bases and J dropped 1 base, with 9 bases sitting between them. The germline CDR1 and CDR2 sequences are LNHNV and YYDKDF (reference sequence). The CDR3 runs to 14 residues. CDR3 residues: CATSSRGHNYGYTF. The CDR3 region has the DNA TGTGCCACCAGCAGTAGAGGGCATAACTATGGCTACACCTTC. Variable domain in full (rest from reference TRBV15 and TRBJ1-2): DAMVIQNPRYQVTQFGKPVTLSCSQTLNHNVMYWYQQKSSQAPKLLFHYYDKDFNNEADTPDNFQSRRPNTSFCFLDIRSPGLGDTAMYLCATSSRGHNYGYTFGSGTRLTVV.

This clonotype was seen many times. The gene calls are TRBV28 and TRBJ2-2; TRBD1 might be the D (5 bases). The CDR3 totals 16 residues. Trimming removed 4 bases from V and 1 base from J, with 13 bases in between. Looked up from germline, CDR1 is MDHEN and CDR2 is SYDVKM. The CDR3 sequence: CASSSTPGLNTGELFF. The CDR3 DNA is TGTGCCAGCAGTTCAACCCCAGGGCTGAACACCGGGGAGCTGTTTTTT.

This chain uses TRBV6-1 with TRBJ2-1; 8 nucleotides agree with TRBD1. CDR3 size: 12 residues. J lost 7 bases, V lost 8 bases, and 4 bases had no gene match. Per germline, CDR1 MNHNS and CDR2 SASEGT. The DNA of the CDR3 is TGTGCCAGCGGACACAGGGGGAATGAGCAGTTCTTC. Its translation is CASGHRGNEQFF.

V and J are TRBV20-1 and TRBJ2-5; D is tentatively TRBD1 or TRBD2 (5 bases each). Germline CDR1 and CDR2: DFQATT and SNEGSKA (reference sequence). V was clipped by 3 bases and J by 1 base, with 24 bases between them. This CDR3 is 18 amino acids long. The CDR3 DNA reads TGCAGTGCTAGGACTGTCACACGCGACCTGGGGGTCCAAGAGACCCAGTACTTC. Translating it yields CSARTVTRDLGVQETQYF.

This sequence joins TRBV9 and TRBJ2-2; tentatively, D is TRBD1 (7 bases). The CDR3 extends over 16 amino acids. CDR1 SGDLS and CDR2 YYNGEE come from the germline V gene. Trimming shortened V by 4 bases and J by 5 bases, and 18 bases separated the two germline ends. The chain's CDR3 is CASSHQGGVRTGELFF. The CDR3 DNA reads TGTGCCAGCAGCCACCAGGGGGGAGTTAGGACCGGGGAGCTGTTTTTT.

In this sample, this clonotype turned up a few times. The chain has TRBV5-1 and TRBJ2-2; D is perhaps TRBD1 (6 bases). CDR1 and CDR2 from the germline V gene are SGHRS and YFSETQ. V was clipped by 4 bases and J by 3 bases, with 13 bases between them. This CDR3 spans 15 amino acids. In DNA, the CDR3 is TGCGCCAGCAGCCCCCTCAACAGGGACACCGGGGAGCTGTTTTTT. This sequence encodes CASSPLNRDTGELFF. The complete variable domain, with remaining parts taken from reference TRBV5-1 and TRBJ2-2, reads KAGVTQTPRYLIKTRGQQVTLSCSPISGHRSVSWYQQTPGQGLQFLFEYFSETQRNKGNFPGRFSGRQFSNSRSEMNVSTLELGDSALYLCASSPLNRDTGELFFGEGSRLTVL.

In its sample, this clonotype was seen many times. The chain employs TRBV4-1 and TRBJ2-5, with TRBD2 matching 7 bases. The CDR3 totals 15 residues. The V and J ends lost 3 bases and 2 bases, in that order; junction bases with no gene match: 6. Germline CDR1 and CDR2: MGHRA and YSYEKL. Here the CDR3 DNA reads TGCGCCAGCAGCCAGGCCTCTAGCGGACAAGAGACCCAGTACTTC. Translating it yields CASSQASSGQETQYF.

CDR3 sequence reads: CASSSWGRDEQFF. DNA of the CDR3: TGTGCCAGCAGTTCTTGGGGCCGCGATGAGCAGTTCTTC. The genes are TRBV12-3 or TRBV12-4 and TRBJ2-1; D is perhaps TRBD1 (5 bases). This CDR3 is built from 13 residues. V gave up 4 bases and J gave up 8 bases, with 12 bases separating them.

This clonotype was picked up many times. CDR3 bases: TGCGCCAGCAGCCGCGGGTTGGGTACGCAGTATTTT. Translated: CASSRGLGTQYF. The J gene is TRBJ2-3, the V gene TRBV4-1; a possible D gene is TRBD2 (5 bases). Germline V lookup: CDR1 MGHRA, CDR2 YSYEKL. V was trimmed by 4 bases and J by 8 bases, leaving 10 bases between them. The length of the CDR3 is 12 residues.

This clonotype was recorded many times. The chain couples TRBV6-2 or TRBV6-3 to TRBJ1-2; possible D gene TRBD1, 6 bases. In germline, CDR1 is MNHEY, CDR2 SVGEGT. The CDR3 covers 14 residues. Trimming removed 5 bases from V and 5 bases from J, with 15 bases in between. The CDR3 nucleotides are TGTGCCAGCAGTAGCCAGGACAGCCGGTATGGCTACACCTTC. Amino acid sequence: CASSSQDSRYGYTF.